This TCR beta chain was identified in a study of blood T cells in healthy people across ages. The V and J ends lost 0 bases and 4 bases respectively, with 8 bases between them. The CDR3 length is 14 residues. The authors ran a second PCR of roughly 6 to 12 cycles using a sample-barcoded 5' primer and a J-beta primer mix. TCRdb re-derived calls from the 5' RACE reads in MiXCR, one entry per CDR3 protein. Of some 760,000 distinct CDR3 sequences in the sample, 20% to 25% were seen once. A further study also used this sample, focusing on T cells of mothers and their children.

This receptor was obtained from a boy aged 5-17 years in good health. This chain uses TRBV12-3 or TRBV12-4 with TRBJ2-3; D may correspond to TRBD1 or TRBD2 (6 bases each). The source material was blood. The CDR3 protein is CASSLAGGADTQYF. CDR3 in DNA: TGTGCCAGCAGTTTAGCGGGGGGCGCAGATACGCAGTATTTT.